This T cell receptor beta chain is drawn from a study of OX40 agonist ivuxolimab in advanced cancers. Study-wide background: In this trial design, patients received ivuxolimab intravenously at 0.01 to 10 mg/kg every 2 weeks. At 82.7% male, the cohort had a mean age of 60 years, ranging from roughly 20 to 80.

Deletions cut 5 bases from V and 13 bases from J, with 17 bases between. Germline assignment: CDR1 LNHDA and CDR2 SQIVND (reference sequence). The CDR3 has 12 residues. Relative to its sample, this clone is medium-sized. Its antigen is still unknown. Overall study results and limits: The mean number of expanded clones was higher in CD8+ T cells than in CD4+.

Clones were sequenced by immunoSEQ multiplex PCR, and TCRdb holds only the in-frame ones, with some missing. The sample yields about 98,000 clones, more than 85% seen once. The chain links TRBV19 to TRBJ1-2; D unresolved. Sequences were derived from CD4+ or CD8+ T cells sorted from blood, sampled in a trial of the OX40 agonist ivuxolimab. The source is an adult with an advanced solid tumor such as melanoma, head and neck, liver or kidney cancer. CDR3 in amino acids: CASSPEGSRITF. CDR3 nucleotides: TGTGCCAGTAGTCCCGAGGGATCCCGGATCACCTTC.